These 17 T cell receptor beta chains originate from one sample sequenced in a study of control samples from healthy donors and cancer patients. TCRdb's table, derived via immunoSEQ multiplex PCR, lists solely in-frame clones and lacks some. The sample yields approximately 130,000 clones, about 86% seen once. Specimen: blood. These receptors were taken from a man between 25 and 39 years old in good health.

The gene calls are TRBV5-1 and TRBJ2-2, with 8 bases fitting TRBD1. This CDR3 comprises 13 residues. The trim removed 7 bases at V and 1 base at J, leaving 0 bases unmatched. CDR1 and CDR2 (germline): SGHRS, YFSETQ. CDR3 in DNA: TGCGCCAGCGGGACAGGGAACACCGGGGAGCTGTTTTTT. Translated: CASGTGNTGELFF.

The chain links TRBV5-8 to TRBJ2-7; D not certain. Germline CDR1 and CDR2: SGHTS and YDEGEE. Trimming removed 4 bases from V and 7 bases from J, with 15 bases in between. CDR3 length: 13 amino acids. This chain's CDR3 is CASSPGLAREQYF. For the CDR3, the DNA is TGTGCCAGCAGCCCGGGTCTCGCGAGGGAGCAGTACTTC.

The chain uses TRBV7-9 and TRBJ1-4; 8 bases are a match to TRBD1. Trimming cost V 5 bases and J 3 bases; bases outside gene matches: 8. This CDR3 region has 16 residues. Germline loops: CDR1 SEHNR, CDR2 FQNEAQ (reference sequence). The CDR3 DNA sequence: TGTGCCAGCAGCCCCCCCACAGGGGGGTCTAATGAAAAACTGTTTTTT. This translates into CASSPPTGGSNEKLFF.

The chain employs TRBV9 and TRBJ2-5; D tentatively fits TRBD1 or TRBD2 (5 bases each). CDR1 SGDLS and CDR2 YYNGEE come from the germline V gene. The CDR3 totals 14 residues. V was pared by 0 bases and J by 5 bases, with 11 bases between. Here the CDR3 DNA reads TGTGCCAGCAGCGTAGTTGGGGACGGGGAGACCCAGTACTTC. It specifies CASSVVGDGETQYF.

This chain links TRBV19 with TRBJ2-5; D call uncertain. CDR1 and CDR2 from the germline V gene are LNHDA and SQIVND (reference sequence). The CDR3 runs to 12 residues. Trimming took 1 base from V and 3 from J, leaving 3 bases between them. The CDR3 protein is CASSIGKETQYF. The CDR3 DNA reads as TGTGCCAGTAGTATAGGAAAAGAGACCCAGTACTTC.

The J gene is TRBJ2-3, the V gene TRBV10-1, with D uncertain. Germline-derived CDR1 and CDR2 are WNHNN and SYGVQD (reference sequence). The CDR3 is made up of 12 amino acids. Trimming stripped 3 bases from V and 5 bases from J, with 6 bases between. This CDR3 is CASSENLDTQYF. The CDR3, as DNA: TGCGCCAGCAGTGAAAATTTAGATACGCAGTATTTT.

The rearrangement links TRBV30 to TRBJ2-3; D is possibly TRBD1 (5 bases). CDR3 length: 14 residues. Trimming left V 4 bases short and J 6 bases short, with 17 bases between. Germline values: CDR1 GTSNPN, CDR2 SVGIG (reference sequence). The CDR3 sequence is CAWTPWGGGDTQYF. The CDR3 region has the DNA TGTGCCTGGACCCCCTGGGGCGGTGGGGATACGCAGTATTTT.

The gene calls are TRBV7-7 and TRBJ2-1, with D perhaps matching TRBD2 (6 bases). The CDR3 is 15 residues long. Germline lookup yields CDR1 SSHAT and CDR2 FNYEAQ (reference sequence). V lost 3 bases and J lost 8, with 17 bases in between. The CDR3 coding sequence is TGTGCCAGCAGCTTCTCTGGGGGGTATGCAGATGAGCAGTTCTTC. Its protein is CASSFSGGYADEQFF.

This chain uses TRBV11-3 with TRBJ1-1; tentative D call: TRBD1 (6 bases). There are 14 residues in the CDR3. V lost 0 bases to trimming and J lost 3 bases, with 8 bases between them. Per germline, CDR1 SGHNT and CDR2 YENEEA. Here the CDR3 DNA reads TGTGCCAGCAGCTTAGAACAGGGCGACACTGAAGCTTTCTTT. Its protein product is CASSLEQGDTEAFF.

The CDR3 DNA follows: TGTGCCTGGAGCCACCCCTCCTACGAGCAGTACTTC. Translated: CAWSHPSYEQYF. The gene calls are TRBV30 and TRBJ2-7; no clear D gene. Trimming shortened V by 3 bases and J by 0 bases, and 6 bases separated the two germline ends. The CDR3 is 12 amino acids. CDR1 GTSNPN and CDR2 SVGIG come from the germline V gene (reference sequence).

The rearrangement joins TRBV5-1 to TRBJ1-2; maybe TRBD1 (5 bases). V gave up 0 bases and J gave up 2 bases, with 14 bases separating them. The CDR3 runs 16 residues. The V gene's germline CDR1 is SGHRS and CDR2 YFSETQ. CDR3 protein: CASSLAKTAMNYGYTF. CDR3 sequence (DNA): TGCGCCAGCAGCTTGGCCAAGACAGCGATGAACTATGGCTACACCTTC.

This clone was seen only a few times. The chain employs TRBV9 and TRBJ2-3; D is ambiguous. CDR1 and CDR2 from the germline V gene are SGDLS and YYNGEE. The germline V and J ends were trimmed by 0 bases and 0 bases, with 8 bases remaining between them. The CDR3 consists of 15 residues. The CDR3 is CASSVEPRSTDTQYF. The CDR3 region has the DNA TGTGCCAGCAGCGTAGAGCCGAGGAGCACAGATACGCAGTATTTT.

This rearrangement joins TRBV24-1 to TRBJ1-6; maybe TRBD1 (5 bases). Germline V gene sequence: CDR1 KGHDR, CDR2 SFDVKD. The CDR3 spans 14 residues. V lost 4 bases to trimming and J lost 3 bases, with 6 bases between them. CDR3 loop: CATSEQGYNSPLHF. The CDR3 DNA reads as TGTGCCACCAGTGAGCAGGGCTATAATTCACCCCTCCACTTT.

This rearrangement joins TRBV25-1 to TRBJ1-2; D gene ambiguous. V lost 1 base and J 8 bases, leaving 5 bases between the germline ends. CDR3 length equals 11 residues. Germline V gene data show CDR1 as MGHDK and CDR2 as SYGVNS. The CDR3 DNA follows: TGTGCCAGCAGTGAATCTGACGGCTACACCTTC. Encoded protein: CASSESDGYTF.

This clone was observed a single time. The CDR3 loop reads CASSPDRMGGYTF. The CDR3 DNA sequence: TGTGCCAGCAGCCCAGACAGGATGGGCGGCTACACCTTC. The chain carries TRBV3-1 (or the pseudogene TRBV3-2) and TRBJ1-2; possibly TRBD1 for D (6 bases). Per the germline V gene, CDR1 is LGHDT and CDR2 is YNNKEL (reference sequence). The ends were cut back, 4 bases at V and 8 bases at J, with 14 bases in the middle. The CDR3 is 13 amino acids.

V gene TRBV3-1 (or the pseudogene TRBV3-2) combines with J gene TRBJ1-4; D remains unclear. Germline CDR1 reads LGHDT; CDR2 reads YNNKEL (reference sequence). Between the trimmed V and J ends, which lost 4 bases and 10 bases, there was a span of 19 bases. The CDR3 length is 15 residues. DNA for the CDR3: TGTGCCAGCAGCCCGGATCATTCACGGTACGGAAAACTGTTTTTT. Encoded protein: CASSPDHSRYGKLFF.

J is TRBJ2-2 and V is TRBV19; D possibly corresponds to TRBD1 (5 bases). Per germline, CDR1 LNHDA and CDR2 SQIVND (reference sequence). The CDR3 sequence is 12 residues long. Trimming shortened V by 4 bases and J by 7 bases, and 7 bases separated the two germline ends. The DNA for the CDR3 is TGTGCCAGTAGTACAGGGTTCGGGGAGCTGTTTTTT. Protein: CASSTGFGELFF.